The 2 T cell receptor beta chains presented below share a single source sample, sequenced in a study of memory CD4+ T cells and cytomegalovirus serostatus. The sort gate was single viable CD3+CD4+CD8-CD45RO+ cells for memory CD4+ T cells. The data were produced by immunoSEQ multiplex PCR, yet TCRdb's version contains in-frame clones alone and is incomplete. The data contain 35,000 to 50,000 clones, 79% of them singletons. The sample comprised memory CD4+ T cells from blood. The receptor set was obtained from an adult in good health and CMV-seronegative.

This clone has just a few counts. The chain combines TRBV5-4 with TRBJ1-2; D unresolved. Trimming cost V 4 bases and J 0 bases, with 19 bases left between them. Germline CDR1 reads SGHNT; CDR2 reads YYREEE (reference sequence). CDR3 length: 17 amino acids. The DNA for the CDR3 is TGTGCCAGCAGCAATATCGTAAAGATCCGGACTAACTATGGCTACACCTTC. Translating gives CASSNIVKIRTNYGYTF.

The chain recombines TRBV6-1 with TRBJ2-3, with a weak D call TRBD2 (5 bases). Trimming stripped 2 bases from V and 4 bases from J, with 16 bases between. Germline CDR1 and CDR2: MNHNS and SASEGT. This CDR3 is 16 amino acids long. CDR3 sequence (DNA): TGTGCCAGCAGTGAACTGGCTTCTAGCACCCCAGATACGCAGTATTTT. This codes for CASSELASSTPDTQYF.